The rows below give T cell receptor beta chains drawn from one sample of a study of blood T cell repertoires in COVID-19. Profiled with immunoSEQ multiplex PCR; TCRdb holds only in-frame clones, not every one. The table has roughly 430,000 clones, over 75% seen once; the top ten hold roughly 2%. Sequencing used PBMCs or T cells enriched from blood (not recorded which). These receptors came from a woman aged 40 to 55 with acute COVID-19. Both conserved end residues are part of each CDR3. Each record gives: J gene, V gene, CDR3 protein.

>TRBJ1-6|TRBV6-1
CASSEFAGHRVWSYNSPLHF
>TRBJ2-3|TRBV27
CASRGALASTDTQYF
>TRBJ2-5|TRBV10-3
CAIRDRDRGYQETQYF
>TRBJ2-3|TRBV7-6
CASSYTVGSGGRTDTQYF
>TRBJ1-4|TRBV11-2
CASSLSSGEKLFF
>TRBJ2-7|TRBV5-4
CASTNRGISYEQYF
>TRBJ1-2|TRBV30
CAWSLDRGLSYTF
>TRBJ1-6|TRBV2
CASRGSGEGLLSNSPLHF
>TRBJ1-5|TRBV19
CASSRDRYQPQHF
>TRBJ2-3|TRBV6-5
CASSYLRGSTDTQYF
>TRBJ1-2|TRBV7-8
CASSPRTGMDYGYTF
>TRBJ1-6|TRBV5-4
CASSYDRASPLHF
>TRBJ1-2|TRBV29-1
CSVDGAGLGYGYTF
>TRBJ1-2|TRBV5-1
CATSTGFNYGYTF
>TRBJ1-1|TRBV5-1
CASSPEGGLAFF
>TRBJ1-5|TRBV19
CASTPGSHGNQPQHF
>TRBJ1-4|TRBV9
CASSDQQGAGEKLFF
>TRBJ1-1|TRBV27
CASSPTRWGTGITEAFF